This T cell receptor beta chain stems from a study of blood T cell repertoires in COVID-19. Study-wide background: There were acute and convalescent COVID-19 samples, and they came from the United States, Italy and Spain. PBMCs, B-cell-depleted T cells, or T cells were the source of the cDNA or gDNA that made up the material.

CDR3 length: 16 residues. V gave up 8 bases and J gave up 4 bases, with 23 bases separating them. Germline V gives CDR1 LNHDA, CDR2 SQIVND (reference sequence). Generated by immunoSEQ multiplex PCR, the TCRdb table keeps only in-frame clones and is missing some. Of about 80,000 clones listed, around 85% are singletons. The TCR was taken from a man younger than 45 with acute or convalescent COVID-19. The sample comprised peripheral blood. The chain links TRBV19 to TRBJ1-2; TRBD1 is a possible D gene (5 bases). The DNA for the CDR3 is TGTGCCAGTGGACTTCTGGGGGGTAACTCTGGCTATGGCTACACCTTC. This gives the protein CASGLLGGNSGYGYTF.